This TCR beta chain originates from a study of blood T cells in healthy people across ages. Points on this clonotype: No antigen is known for it.

Whole-study findings and limits: Estimates of total diversity, which came from one million sequenced T cells, were considered to be underestimates.

PCR was performed a second time for about 6 to 12 cycles using a sample-barcoded 5' primer and a J-beta primer mix. Researchers report that a template-switch adaptor with 12 random nucleotides tagged each cDNA molecule. TCRdb recomputed calls from the 5' RACE reads with MiXCR, one row per CDR3 protein. Among 800,000 to 1,300,000 distinct CDR3 sequences listed, 20% to 25% were seen once. The CDR3 is 15 amino acids. V lost 4 bases, J lost 2 bases, and 14 bases lay in between. Germline CDR1 SEHNR, CDR2 FQNEAQ (reference sequence). These data were also reused for a study on T cells of mothers and their children. That work contributes: Per mother, over 8 million TCR beta CDR3 reads were obtained; per child, about 3 million. Pairs that are related and pairs that are unrelated have TCR recombination output shaped similarly by thymic selection.

The chain recombines TRBV7-9 with TRBJ1-2; D is unresolved. The receptor's source is a girl aged 2-10 years in good health. The sequenced sample consisted of blood. The CDR3 region is CASSSQINGNYGYTF. In DNA form, the CDR3 reads TGTGCCAGCAGCTCCCAGATAAACGGCAACTATGGCTACACCTTC.